This T cell receptor beta chain was obtained from a study of neurological immune-mediated disorders (dated by TCRdb to the late 2010s). For context, the study as a whole: Peripheral blood TCR-beta repertoires from patients with HTLV-I-associated myelopathy (HAM/TSP), patients with multiple sclerosis, and healthy controls were compared in the study using UMI-based sequencing. Alongside PBMC samples, the set of 106 TCR-beta libraries contained longitudinal samples, technical triplicates, and paired CD4+ and CD8+ T-cell subsets that had been sorted. The cohort comprised 68 subjects: roughly 14 HAM/TSP patients, around 34 multiple sclerosis patients and 20 or so healthy controls. Overall study outcomes, separate from this receptor: The highest TCR clonal expansion was observed in HAM/TSP patients, whereas the lowest was observed in MS patients, even when compared with healthy controls. Expanded clones from different subjects shared no identical CDR3 amino acid sequences, which suggests that TCR-beta repertoires were private in all groups.

Between the V and J ends, shortened by 0 bases and 6 bases respectively, the junction contains 15 bases. Including cysteine and phenylalanine, the CDR3 has 16 amino acids. CDR3 DNA is the only sequence kept; it has 48 bases, read in frame from the first base. Taken from the germline V gene, the CDR1 and CDR2 loops are SGHRS and YFSETQ. This clonotype has at least ten counts. Its target antigen remains unknown. No base qualities exist here, and no much larger clone lies one base off it. cDNA synthesis used template-switch 5'RACE with a primer carrying a 10-nucleotide random unique molecular identifier tagging each TCR transcript. Every sequencing run covered 15-18 subjects and yielded more than 180 million TCR-beta sequences. The RNeasy kit was used to extract total RNA. The KAPA Real-time Library Amplification kit was used to amplify TCR-beta VDJ regions with primers targeting the TCR constant region and the 5'RACE anchor. A first PCR added sample indexes and Illumina adaptors, and a second PCR then raised library yield. After purification with Ampure beads, the TCR product of roughly 650 bp was size-selected on a 2% E-gel SizeSelection system. Before pooling, libraries had their quality checked on a Bioanalyzer, their concentration measured with Qubit, and their quantity determined with the Kapa Library Quantification kit. Libraries were sequenced paired-end 2 x 150 bp on an Illumina HiSeq 2500. To increase sequence diversity, about 25-31% phiX was spiked into each library pool. The published analysis was carried out like this. The quality-filtered reads were processed with the UMI-based MiGEC pipeline, whose error correction step removed more than 75% of the raw TCR sequences. VDJ genes were aligned to IMGT germline references, and each clonotype was defined by a unique CDR3 amino acid sequence together with V-J genes. VDJtools evaluated clonal expansion, Shannon diversity and CDR3 relatedness (CalcPairwiseDistances, ClusterSamples); CLCbio workbench built phylogenetic trees. Expanded clones were defined as having at least 8 unique UMIs, based on coefficient-of-variation modelling across technical triplicates. TCRdb cleaned the public reads at Q25 with fastp, built clones with MiXCR and kept in-frame beta chains. Identical CDR3 proteins give one entry, which carries the most common genes and DNA. These V and J calls originate from TCRdb's pipeline instead of the authors' own analysis. Within this sample are some 29,000 distinct CDR3 sequences, with 9% to 13% of them counted one time only. Of the sample, about 5.6% falls within the top ten clones.

Blood bank volunteers in Maryland, USA served as the healthy controls. Unsorted PBMC libraries were generated from 2 million PBMCs stored in RNAlater at -80 °C until RNA extraction. PBMCs were separated from peripheral blood using Ficoll-Hypaque density gradient centrifugation and then cryopreserved in liquid nitrogen. Recombination joined TRBV5-1 with TRBJ2-2; the D gene is possibly TRBD2, with 5 bases matching. This sequence was found in a woman aged 55-69 years in good health. The specimen was PBMCs. The nucleotide sequence reads TGCGCCAGCAGCTTGGTCGGCCCAAAGGGAGCCGGGGAGCTGTTTTTT. Its product reads: CASSLVGPKGAGELFF.